This TCR beta chain was obtained from a study of beta chain features in type 1 diabetes. About the research overall: Age, gender and cell yields were similar between patients and healthy donors. Broader study findings: PCR may have favored shorter templates equally in patients and controls. Shortening that was moderate but significant affected the TCRB CDR3s of Type 1 diabetes patients in all four CD4+ subsets.

The V and J ends lost 2 bases and 6 bases respectively, with 10 bases between them. Germline values: CDR1 MNHNS, CDR2 SASEGT. The CDR3 runs to 13 residues. The whole isolated RNA underwent reverse transcription, so sequencing captured expressed TCRB transcripts. Sequencing used immunoSEQ multiplex PCR; TCRdb keeps in-frame clones, though not all of them. Seen here are roughly 180,000 clones, about 13% observed once, and the top ten hold about 0.59%. On this clone: Its antigen is unknown.

This TCR was sampled from a woman between 18 and 29 years old in good health. This sequence joins TRBV6-1 and TRBJ1-2; D gene unclear. The sequencing sample was made of central memory CD4+ T cells from blood. In DNA form, the CDR3 reads TGTGCCAGCAGTGAAAATATCCAGGATGGCTACACCTTC. Residues: CASSENIQDGYTF.